Each of the 30 T cell receptor beta chains below was sequenced from the same sample in a study of T cells expressing NK-cell markers. From its re-call of the 5' RACE reads, TCRdb lists each CDR3 protein once, without DNA. With 150,000 to 200,000 distinct CDR3 sequences in the sample, the ten largest clones hold 15% to 20%. The specimen was blood T cells: a sorted CD56 or NKG2C T cell subset, CD4+ or CD8+ T cells, or bulk PBMC T cells (not recorded which). The receptors were sampled from a woman between 18 and 75 years old in good health.

This chain connects TRBV6-2 or TRBV6-3 to TRBJ1-5; TCRdb reports TRBD1, a call that lacks DNA to check it against. Germline CDR1 MNHEY, CDR2 SVGEGT. The CDR3 extends over 17 amino acids. The CDR3 region is CASSYGLGGNGNQPQHF.

The rearrangement links TRBV18 to TRBJ2-7; TCRdb names TRBD1, which stays unverified in the absence of DNA. This CDR3 comprises 15 residues. Germline loops: CDR1 KGHSH, CDR2 LQKENI. CDR3 loop: CASSPGQVLLYEQYF.

The rearrangement joins TRBV7-3 to TRBJ2-7; no DNA is available, so the TRBD1 call from TCRdb remains unchecked. From germline, CDR1 is SGHTA and CDR2 FQGTGA. The CDR3 is 14 amino acids. CDR3 loop: CASSPGTGGIEQYF.

The V call is TRBV12-3 or TRBV12-4, the J call TRBJ2-1; TCRdb lists TRBD1, though no DNA is available to test this call. CDR3 length: 14 amino acids. The CDR3 protein is CASSSFGGSNEQFF.

This chain connects TRBV28 to TRBJ2-7; TCRdb indicates TRBD1, and absent DNA this call remains unverified. From germline, CDR1 is MDHEN and CDR2 SYDVKM. This CDR3 comprises 12 residues. CDR3 residues: CASRGPSYEQYF.

The chain combines TRBV2 with TRBJ1-1. CDR1 is SNHLY and CDR2 is FYNNEI in the germline V gene. The CDR3 totals 14 residues. CDR3 in amino acids: CASSPTRMNTEAFF.

This chain links TRBV20-1 with TRBJ1-2; TCRdb lists TRBD1, though no DNA is available to test this call. The CDR3 loop spans 12 amino acids. Germline V CDR1 and CDR2: DFQATT, SNEGSKA (reference sequence). CDR3: CSARVGVDGYTF.

This clonotype registers medium-sized by frequency. The chain recombines TRBV5-1 with TRBJ1-2; TCRdb calls TRBD1, which cannot be checked without DNA. The CDR3 runs 13 residues. Germline CDR1 is SGHRS and CDR2 is YFSETQ. The CDR3 spells CASSVDRGHGYTF. The variable domain in full, with the rest retrieved from reference TRBV5-1 and TRBJ1-2, is KAGVTQTPRYLIKTRGQQVTLSCSPISGHRSVSWYQQTPGQGLQFLFEYFSETQRNKGNFPGRFSGRQFSNSRSEMNVSTLELGDSALYLCASSVDRGHGYTFGSGTRLTVV.

V is TRBV12-3 or TRBV12-4 and J is TRBJ2-3; checking the TCRdb D call of TRBD1 is not possible without DNA. The CDR3 contains 13 residues. CDR3 residues: CASTPRSLDTQYF.

V gene TRBV5-1 combines with J gene TRBJ2-7; the D call of TRBD1 rests on TCRdb alone, since no DNA is present to check it. Germline CDR1 reads SGHRS; CDR2 reads YFSETQ. The CDR3 length is 14 residues. This CDR3 reads CASSPEKGGDEQYF.

The chain couples TRBV12-3 or TRBV12-4 to TRBJ2-7; the TCRdb D gene call, TRBD2, has no DNA to confirm it. The CDR3 is 17 residues long. CDR3 in amino acids: CASSLLLRSGPSGEQYF.

The CDR3 reads CTTGEGFNSPLHF. V and J are TRBV2 and TRBJ1-6. Per germline, CDR1 SNHLY and CDR2 FYNNEI. The CDR3 loop spans 13 amino acids.

The rearrangement links TRBV18 to TRBJ1-5. Germline values: CDR1 KGHSH, CDR2 LQKENI. CDR3 length: 13 amino acids. The CDR3 reads CASSPPSSRPQHF.

V is TRBV5-1 and J is TRBJ1-1. The CDR3 has 15 residues. Germline V CDR1 and CDR2: SGHRS, YFSETQ. The CDR3 is CASSLETRVSTEAFF. The whole variable domain, remainder taken from reference TRBV5-1 and TRBJ1-1, is KAGVTQTPRYLIKTRGQQVTLSCSPISGHRSVSWYQQTPGQGLQFLFEYFSETQRNKGNFPGRFSGRQFSNSRSEMNVSTLELGDSALYLCASSLETRVSTEAFFGQGTRLTVV.

This chain connects TRBV5-5 to TRBJ2-7. The CDR3 loop spans 13 amino acids. Germline CDR1 and CDR2: SGHKS and YYEKEE (reference sequence). The CDR3 loop is CASSLATTGEQYF.

The chain couples TRBV20-1 to TRBJ2-1; there is no DNA to check the TCRdb D call of TRBD2. The CDR3 has 15 residues. Germline CDR1 and CDR2: DFQATT and SNEGSKA (reference sequence). The CDR3 protein is CSARDGIASPNEQFF.

The chain combines TRBV7-8 with TRBJ2-7. The germline V gene has CDR1 SGHVS and CDR2 FQNEAQ. CDR3 length: 13 amino acids. The CDR3 protein is CASRFRGTYEQYF.

The chain couples TRBV21-1 to TRBJ2-7; the D call of TRBD2 rests on TCRdb alone, since no DNA is present to check it. TRBV21-1 is marked as a pseudogene. The CDR3 extends over 16 amino acids. CDR3 region: CASSTPEGAYTYEQYF.

The CDR3 sequence: CASSLRLAGGGKTQYF. The chain uses TRBV7-2 and TRBJ2-5; checking the TCRdb D call of TRBD1 is not possible without DNA. The CDR3 covers 16 residues. The germline CDR1 and CDR2 sequences are SGHTA and FQGNSA.

This chain connects TRBV7-2 to TRBJ1-1. The CDR3 sequence is 14 residues long. Per the germline V gene, CDR1 is SGHTA and CDR2 is FQGNSA. CDR3 sequence reads: CASSPISQNTEAFF.

This chain joins TRBV15 and TRBJ2-1; no DNA is available, so the TRBD1 call from TCRdb remains unchecked. CDR3 length: 17 amino acids. The germline V gene encodes CDR1 LNHNV and CDR2 YYDKDF (reference sequence). The CDR3 loop reads CATSRDRGGTAYNEQFF.

This chain uses TRBV29-1 with TRBJ2-1; TCRdb names TRBD2, which stays unverified in the absence of DNA. Germline V CDR1 and CDR2: SQVTM, ANQGSEA. CDR3 length: 16 amino acids. CDR3 region: CSVERLAGGLYNEQFF.

The gene calls are TRBV5-1 and TRBJ1-1; TCRdb calls TRBD1, which cannot be checked without DNA. The CDR3 is 14 residues long. Per the germline V gene, CDR1 is SGHRS and CDR2 is YFSETQ. The CDR3 here is CASSAGQGLTEAFF.

This chain connects TRBV5-1 to TRBJ2-2; TCRdb returns TRBD1, unconfirmable since there is no DNA. The germline gives CDR1 SGHRS, CDR2 YFSETQ. The CDR3 is made up of 15 amino acids. This chain's CDR3 is CASSPVGVNTGELFF.

The chain carries TRBV7-8 and TRBJ2-1; absent DNA, TCRdb's TRBD2 call cannot be checked. CDR1 is SGHVS and CDR2 is FQNEAQ in the germline V gene. The CDR3 runs to 20 residues. CDR3 loop: CASSPRLAGGAAPSYNEQFF. Full variable domain (outside the CDR3, taken from reference TRBV7-8 and TRBJ2-1): GAGVSQSPRYKVAKRGQDVALRCDPISGHVSLFWYQQALGQGPEFLTYFQNEAQLDKSGLPSDRFFAERPEGSVSTLKIQRTQQEDSAVYLCASSPRLAGGAAPSYNEQFFGPGTRLTVL.

The V call is TRBV7-9, the J call TRBJ2-1. From germline, CDR1 is SEHNR and CDR2 FQNEAQ (reference sequence). CDR3 length equals 12 residues. The chain's CDR3 is CASSSVWGEQFF.

J is TRBJ2-7 and V is TRBV27; TCRdb's D gene call, TRBD1, goes unchecked for lack of DNA. Germline values: CDR1 MNHEY, CDR2 SMNVEV (reference sequence). CDR3 length: 16 residues. The chain's CDR3 is CASSPPGRAYSYEQYF.

This chain connects TRBV4-2 to TRBJ2-5; absent DNA, TCRdb's TRBD1 call cannot be checked. This CDR3 has 15 residues. From germline, CDR1 is LGHNA and CDR2 YNFKEQ. CDR3 amino acids: CASSPGKGYQETQYF.

The chain carries TRBV20-1 and TRBJ2-1. The CDR3 sequence is 12 residues long. CDR1 is DFQATT, CDR2 SNEGSKA, per germline (reference sequence). The CDR3 spells CSASLSYNEQFF.

The CDR3 sequence is CASSVKPGVTDTQYF. The chain uses TRBV9 and TRBJ2-3. The germline CDR1 and CDR2 sequences are SGDLS and YYNGEE. CDR3 length: 15 amino acids.